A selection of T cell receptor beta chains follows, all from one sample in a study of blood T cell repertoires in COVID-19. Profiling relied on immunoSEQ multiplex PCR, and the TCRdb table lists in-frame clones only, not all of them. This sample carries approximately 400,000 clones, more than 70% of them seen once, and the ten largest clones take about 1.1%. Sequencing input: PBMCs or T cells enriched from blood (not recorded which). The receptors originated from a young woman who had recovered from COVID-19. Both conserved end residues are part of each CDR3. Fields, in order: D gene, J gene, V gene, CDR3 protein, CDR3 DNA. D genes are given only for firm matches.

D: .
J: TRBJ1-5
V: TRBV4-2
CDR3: CASSQDLETVRQPQHF
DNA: TGTGCCAGCAGCCAAGATCTTGAGACAGTCCGACAGCCCCAGCATTTT

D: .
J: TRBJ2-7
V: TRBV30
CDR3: CAWVSGLGSYEQYF
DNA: TGTGCCTGGGTTAGCGGTCTGGGATCCTACGAGCAGTACTTC

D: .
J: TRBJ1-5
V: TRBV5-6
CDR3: CASSLGPQNSNQPQHF
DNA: TGTGCCAGCAGCTTGGGGCCCCAAAATAGCAATCAGCCCCAGCATTTT

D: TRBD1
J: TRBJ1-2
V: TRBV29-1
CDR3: CSVGRGLNYTF
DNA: TGCAGCGTTGGCAGGGGGTTAAACTACACCTTC

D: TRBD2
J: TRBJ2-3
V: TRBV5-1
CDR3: CASSLAAGLAGGLNTDTQYF
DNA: TGCGCCAGCAGCTTGGCCGCGGGGCTAGCGGGGGGGCTGAACACAGATACGCAGTATTTT

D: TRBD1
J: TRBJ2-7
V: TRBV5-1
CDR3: CASSFDRGGYEQYF
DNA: TGCGCCAGCAGCTTTGACAGGGGGGGGTACGAGCAGTACTTC

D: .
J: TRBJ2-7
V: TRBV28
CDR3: CASSFQQVYEQYF
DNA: TGTGCCAGCAGTTTCCAACAGGTCTACGAGCAGTACTTC

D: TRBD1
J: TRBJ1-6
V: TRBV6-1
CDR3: CASSEAGAGGSPLHF
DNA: TGTGCCAGCAGTGAAGCTGGGGCAGGGGGGTCACCCCTCCACTTT

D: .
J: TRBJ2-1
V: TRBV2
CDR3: CASGASPNNEQFF
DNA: TGTGCCAGCGGGGCCAGCCCCAACAATGAGCAGTTCTTC

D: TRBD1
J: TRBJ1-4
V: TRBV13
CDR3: CASSSRRDREDANEKLFF
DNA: TGTGCCAGCAGCTCCCGCCGGGACAGGGAGGACGCTAATGAAAAACTGTTTTTT